These 17 T cell receptor beta chains came from one sample sequenced in a study of T-cell reconstitution after alpha-beta-depleted transplantation in children. Preparation of the TCRbeta library was carried out with unique molecular identifiers. MiXCR, run by TCRdb on the PCR reads, gives a single entry per CDR3 protein. The sample has 250,000 to 400,000 distinct CDR3 sequences, over 20% seen once. Material: PBMCs, mostly from graft donor cells, obtained 180 days after TCRalphabeta/CD19-depleted stem cell transplant. Source of these receptors: a male patient younger than 18 who had a stem cell transplant for acute lymphoblastic leukemia, so the T cells may come from the graft donor.

In its sample, this clonotype was seen many times. The rearrangement joins TRBV5-1 to TRBJ1-5; no clear D gene. The germline CDR1 and CDR2 sequences are SGHRS and YFSETQ. The CDR3 covers 15 residues. Trimming pared 1 base from V and 2 bases from J, leaving 10 bases between. CDR3 bases: TGCGCCAGCAGCTTGTATGGAGGTGGCAATCAGCCCCAGCATTTT. It encodes CASSLYGGGNQPQHF.

This clonotype was observed a handful of times. The CDR3 DNA reads TGTGCCAGCAGCTTAACCGCCGACCCGAAGACCCAGTACTTC. This gives the protein CASSLTADPKTQYF. V is TRBV11-2 and J is TRBJ2-5; D is unresolved. V shed 2 bases and J shed 6 bases, with 13 bases lying between them. This CDR3 contains 14 residues. Germline V gene lookup returns CDR1 SGHAT and CDR2 FQNNGV.

This clonotype came up a few times. This sequence joins TRBV5-1 and TRBJ1-1; no clear D gene. The V gene lost 1 base and the J gene lost 3 bases, with 7 bases spanning the gap. Germline values: CDR1 SGHRS, CDR2 YFSETQ. There are 13 residues in the CDR3. The CDR3 nucleotides read TGCGCCAGCAGCTTGAGGGATTACACTGAAGCTTTCTTT. It codes for CASSLRDYTEAFF.

This clonotype was detected a few times. The chain is built from TRBV7-6 and TRBJ2-7, with a possible D match to TRBD2 (5 bases). Trimming stripped 3 bases from V and 0 bases from J, with 12 bases between. Germline CDR1 and CDR2: SGHVS and FNYEAQ. The CDR3 sequence is 15 residues long. This CDR3 is CASSFAGLISYEQYF. CDR3 coding DNA: TGTGCCAGCAGCTTCGCCGGACTGATCTCCTACGAGCAGTACTTC.

The chain is built from TRBV18 and TRBJ2-7; the D is unclear. The CDR3 loop spans 13 amino acids. V lost 2 bases and J lost 2, with 7 bases in between. Germline CDR1 and CDR2: KGHSH and LQKENI. The CDR3 bases are TGTGCCAGCTCACCATTAGGTACCTACGAGCAGTACTTC. Translating it yields CASSPLGTYEQYF.

There are a few counts of this clonotype. The V call is TRBV3-1, the J call TRBJ2-7; no definite D call. Trimming pared 4 bases from V and 2 bases from J, leaving 12 bases between. The CDR3 spans 14 residues. CDR1 is LGHDT, CDR2 YNNKEL, per germline (reference sequence). Here the CDR3 reads CASSLWEDPYEQYF. The CDR3 DNA reads TGTGCCAGCAGCCTCTGGGAAGATCCCTACGAGCAGTACTTC.

A few counts support this clonotype. This chain connects TRBV6-1 to TRBJ2-7; D possibly corresponds to TRBD1 (6 bases). The CDR3 consists of 16 residues. Trimming took 1 base from V and 2 from J, leaving 15 bases between them. CDR1 MNHNS and CDR2 SASEGT come from the germline V gene. CDR3 loop: CASSEGVGGATYEQYF. CDR3 DNA sequence: TGTGCCAGCAGTGAAGGCGTAGGGGGTGCAACCTACGAGCAGTACTTC.

This clonotype has a count of ten or more. The V and J genes are TRBV29-1 and TRBJ2-3; D remains ambiguous. Germline CDR1 is SQVTM and CDR2 is ANQGSEA. The V end was cut by 2 bases, the J end by 4 bases, with 7 bases between. The CDR3 runs 12 residues. Here the CDR3 DNA reads TGCAGCGTTGAAATTGGGGCAGATACGCAGTATTTT. Protein sequence: CSVEIGADTQYF.

CDR3 coding DNA: TGTGCCAGCAGCTTAGAAACGACAGGCCGCTCCTACGAGCAGTACTTC. Encoded protein: CASSLETTGRSYEQYF. The chain combines TRBV27 with TRBJ2-7; possibly TRBD1 for D (6 bases). There are 16 residues in the CDR3. The V end lost 6 bases, the J end lost 0 bases, and 18 bases lay between the germline ends. Germline values: CDR1 MNHEY, CDR2 SMNVEV (reference sequence).

The chain links TRBV7-6 to TRBJ2-7; 9 nucleotides match TRBD1. J was trimmed by 4 bases and V by 0 bases; bases with no gene match: 10. The CDR3 contains 17 residues. The V gene's germline CDR1 is SGHVS and CDR2 FNYEAQ. CDR3 sequence (DNA): TGTGCCAGCAGCTTAGCCCCTTACAGGGGGCGCGTTTACGAGCAGTACTTC. Translation: CASSLAPYRGRVYEQYF. The entire variable domain, with the rest obtained from reference TRBV7-6 and TRBJ2-7, is as follows: GAGVSQSPRYKVTKRGQDVALRCDPISGHVSLYWYRQALGQGPEFLTYFNYEAQQDKSGLPNDRFSAERPEGSISTLTIQRTEQRDSAMYRCASSLAPYRGRVYEQYFGPGTRLTVT.

The chain joins TRBV10-2 to TRBJ1-2; D is possibly TRBD1 (6 bases). Trimming removed 8 bases from V and 2 bases from J, with 12 bases in between. CDR3 length: 13 amino acids. Germline V CDR1 and CDR2: WSHSY, SAAADI. The CDR3 coding sequence is TGCGCCAGCGCGACAGGAAAAAACTATGGCTACACCTTC. Its translation is CASATGKNYGYTF.

This chain joins TRBV4-1 and TRBJ2-3; 7 bases are shared with TRBD2. The CDR3 consists of 15 residues. Trimming took 4 bases from V and 3 from J; bases not matched to a gene: 7. Germline V gene lookup returns CDR1 MGHRA and CDR2 YSYEKL. Written as DNA, the CDR3 is TGCGCCAGCAGCCCCCTAGGGAGGGAGACAGATACGCAGTATTTT. It codes for CASSPLGRETDTQYF.

This clonotype was counted a few times. The conserved closing phenylalanine or tryptophan is absent in this CDR3, likely reflecting a read error. The CDR3, as DNA: TGCAGCGTCTGGGAGCGGAACCAAGAGACCCAGTACTCC. Amino acid sequence: CSVWERNQETQYS. The V gene is TRBV29-1, the J gene TRBJ2-5, with D maybe TRBD2 (5 bases). Trimming removed 6 bases from V and 0 bases from J, with 11 bases in between. Germline CDR1 and CDR2: SQVTM and ANQGSEA. The CDR3 extends over 13 amino acids.

The V and J genes are TRBV20-1 and TRBJ1-5; 11 positions match TRBD1. This CDR3 comprises 15 residues. J was trimmed by 3 bases and V by 6 bases; bases with no gene match: 7. Germline V gene data show CDR1 as DFQATT and CDR2 as SNEGSKA (reference sequence). The CDR3 is CSAESGQGDNQPQHF. The CDR3 coding sequence is TGCAGTGCGGAATCGGGACAGGGGGACAATCAGCCCCAGCATTTT.

CDR3 sequence reads: CATHFQGPWDSTEAFF. In nucleotides, the CDR3 is TGTGCCACCCATTTCCAGGGACCTTGGGACTCGACTGAAGCTTTCTTT. This rearrangement joins TRBV6-1 to TRBJ1-1; tentatively, D is TRBD1 (5 bases). The germline V and J ends were trimmed by 10 bases and 5 bases, with 26 bases remaining between them. The germline gives CDR1 MNHNS, CDR2 SASEGT. The CDR3 length is 16 residues.

Turning to this clonotype: An end of the junction does not agree with germline; a read error may underlie this. The chain uses TRBV7-9 and TRBJ2-7, with 9 bases fitting TRBD1. Germline loops: CDR1 SEHNR, CDR2 FQNEAQ (reference sequence). The CDR3 loop spans 16 amino acids. The CDR3 nucleotides are TGTGCCGGCACCACTTGGGGGGACAGGGACTCCTACGAGCAGTACTTT. Translating gives CAGTTWGDRDSYEQYF.

This clonotype was seen ten or more times. The chain combines TRBV12-3 or TRBV12-4 with TRBJ2-5; TRBD2 might be the D (6 bases). CDR3 length equals 13 residues. The V gene lost 5 bases and the J gene lost 2 bases, with 9 bases spanning the gap. CDR3 residues: CASSLGTQETQYF. In DNA, the CDR3 is TGTGCCAGCAGTCTAGGGACTCAAGAGACCCAGTACTTC.